The entry below describes one TCR beta chain. CDR3 length: 16 amino acids. V lost 4 bases, J lost 6 bases, and 21 bases lay in between. The germline CDR1 and CDR2 sequences are SGHDN and FVKESK. Some clones are missing from TCRdb's copy, which holds only in-frame ones; the method was immunoSEQ multiplex PCR. The data hold 90,000 to 120,000 clones, with 88% observed a single time. This record belongs to a study of blood T cell repertoires in COVID-19. The sample was peripheral blood. The TCR comes from a human donor in a cohort sampled during active COVID-19. V and J are TRBV14 and TRBJ1-1; D is perhaps TRBD1 (5 bases). CDR3 sequence reads: CASSPGAGESPPEAFF. CDR3 nucleotide sequence: TGTGCCAGCAGCCCCGGTGCGGGGGAGAGTCCTCCTGAAGCTTTCTTT. Filled out from reference TRBV14 and TRBJ1-1, the complete variable domain reads EAGVTQFPSHSVIEKGQTVTLRCDPISGHDNLYWYRRVMGKEIKFLLHFVKESKQDESGMPNNRFLAERTGGTYSTLKVQPAELEDSGVYFCASSPGAGESPPEAFFGQGTRLTVV.